The rows below give T cell receptor beta chains drawn from one sample of a study of a mutant IDH1 vaccine in newly diagnosed glioma. Data came from immunoSEQ multiplex PCR; TCRdb stores just in-frame clones and leaves some out. There are tens of thousands of clones in the sample; roughly 81% occur only once, and about 4% lies in the top ten. These receptors' targets are unknown. The specimen comprised PBMCs, sampled from a glioma patient whose treatment included an IDH1 peptide vaccine. The receptor set was obtained from a young man with glioma. Both conserved end residues are part of each CDR3.

cdr3_aa: CASSLEGGRGYGYTF; j_call: TRBJ1-2; v_call: TRBV5-4
cdr3_aa: CASSDPRAPGHSFYGYTF; j_call: TRBJ1-2; v_call: TRBV2
cdr3_aa: CASSYSRQGEAFF; j_call: TRBJ1-1; v_call: TRBV6-5
cdr3_aa: CASSLSLQETQYF; j_call: TRBJ2-5; v_call: TRBV5-8
cdr3_aa: CASGLATGELFF; j_call: TRBJ2-2; v_call: TRBV12-5
cdr3_aa: CASSLYDRTGKETQYF; j_call: TRBJ2-5; v_call: TRBV28
cdr3_aa: CASSEGGQRGAFF; j_call: TRBJ1-1; v_call: TRBV6-5
cdr3_aa: CASSLGQGQETQYF; j_call: TRBJ2-5; v_call: TRBV7-9
cdr3_aa: CASSAGTGGNTQYF; j_call: TRBJ2-3; v_call: TRBV9
cdr3_aa: CASRAHGGGIKAFF; j_call: TRBJ1-1; v_call: TRBV28
cdr3_aa: CASSSQTGVRAGELFF; j_call: TRBJ2-2; v_call: TRBV5-1
cdr3_aa: CASGREHTDTQYF; j_call: TRBJ2-3; v_call: TRBV9
cdr3_aa: CASSPGSREAFF; j_call: TRBJ1-1; v_call: TRBV5-4